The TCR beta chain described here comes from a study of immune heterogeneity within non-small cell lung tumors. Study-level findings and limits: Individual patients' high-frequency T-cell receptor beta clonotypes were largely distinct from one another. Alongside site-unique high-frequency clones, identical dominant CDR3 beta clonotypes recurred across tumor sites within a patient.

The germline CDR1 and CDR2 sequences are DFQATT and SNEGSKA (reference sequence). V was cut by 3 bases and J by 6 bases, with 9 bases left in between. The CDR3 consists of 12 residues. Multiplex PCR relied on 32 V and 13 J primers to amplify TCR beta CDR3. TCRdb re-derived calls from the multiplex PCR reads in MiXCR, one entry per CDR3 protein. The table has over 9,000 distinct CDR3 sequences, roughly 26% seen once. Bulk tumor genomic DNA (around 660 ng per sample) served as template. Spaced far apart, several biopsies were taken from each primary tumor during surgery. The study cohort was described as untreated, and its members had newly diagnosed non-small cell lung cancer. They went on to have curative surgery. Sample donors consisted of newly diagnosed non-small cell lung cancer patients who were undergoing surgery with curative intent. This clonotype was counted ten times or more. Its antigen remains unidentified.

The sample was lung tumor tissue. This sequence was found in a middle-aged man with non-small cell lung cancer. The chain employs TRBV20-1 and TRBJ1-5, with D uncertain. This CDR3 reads CSARTSGQPQHF. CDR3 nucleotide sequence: TGCAGTGCTAGGACATCGGGTCAGCCCCAGCATTTT.